The 2 T cell receptor beta chains reported below all come from one sample, sequenced in a study of blood T cell repertoires in COVID-19. The data were produced by immunoSEQ multiplex PCR, yet TCRdb's version contains in-frame clones alone and is incomplete. The data hold roughly 410,000 clones, with about 89% observed a single time. The sample comprised peripheral blood. Source of these receptors: a woman aged 40 to 50 with COVID-19, enrolled during active disease.

This clone has a single count. The V gene is TRBV7-2, the J gene TRBJ1-1; D is possibly TRBD1 (6 bases). The CDR3 loop spans 15 amino acids. V was pared by 1 base and J by 4 bases, with 13 bases between. Germline V gene sequence: CDR1 SGHTA, CDR2 FQGNSA. CDR3 residues: CASSLEGGRGTEAFF. For the CDR3, the DNA is TGTGCCAGCAGCTTAGAAGGGGGTAGGGGCACTGAAGCTTTCTTT.

The chain recombines TRBV5-6 with TRBJ1-5; D ambiguous. The germline V gene has CDR1 SGHDT and CDR2 YYEEEE. The CDR3 spans 17 residues. V was pared by 3 bases and J by 2 bases, with 18 bases between. In nucleotides, the CDR3 is TGTGCCAGCAGCTCCTCGCCAGTAACCAGTGGCAATCAGCCCCAGCATTTT. Amino acid sequence: CASSSSPVTSGNQPQHF.